This entry concerns a single T cell receptor beta chain. Its antigen remains unknown. The data stem from a study of radiation and T cells in renal cell carcinoma. Study at large: Nephrectomy followed 15 Gy stereotactic body radiation by 4 weeks.

V lost 1 base and J 5 bases, leaving 14 bases between the germline ends. Germline assignment: CDR1 LNHDA and CDR2 SQIVND (reference sequence). There are 15 residues in the CDR3. The sample's time point: baseline pretreatment blood. The treatment here: 15 Gy SBRT to primary tumor, nephrectomy 4 weeks later. Regarding the study as a whole: In blood, top tumor clones expanded by 2 weeks, shrinking by 4.

TCRdb's copy holds only in-frame clones and misses some; the assay was immunoSEQ multiplex PCR. The sample carries approximately 120,000 clones, roughly 80% recorded once. The V call is TRBV19, the J call TRBJ2-5, with D perhaps being TRBD1 or TRBD2 (6 bases each). The sequence came from an older woman with renal cell carcinoma. The sample was blood, taken from a patient whose treatment included radiotherapy and nephrectomy. The CDR3 region has the DNA TGTGCCAGTAGTATAGGTTGGGGGGCCGGGGAGACCCAGTACTTC. Protein sequence: CASSIGWGAGETQYF.